This entry describes one T cell receptor (beta chain). Its antigen is not identified. Method: immunoSEQ multiplex PCR; TCRdb's copy keeps in-frame clones and lacks some. The sample contains millions of clones, roughly 94% of which appear only once. Looked up from germline, CDR1 is SGDLS and CDR2 is YYNGEE. The V end was cut by 4 bases, the J end by 6 bases, with 11 bases between. This CDR3 has 13 residues. The sample originates from a study of shared clonotypes between healthy human individuals. Study-wide results and caveats: Sharing across four donors was highest in naive CD4 (around 5%) and lowest in memory CD8 (0.4%). Non-shared clonotypes displayed generation probabilities falling below those of clonotypes present in all four donors.

Participating donors were healthy, HIV-negative adults free of recent acute infections or vaccinations. The investigators split CD4+ cells into a CD45RA+ naive subset and a CD45RA-negative memory subset. The chain links TRBV9 to TRBJ2-1; possibly TRBD2 for D (6 bases). This receptor was taken from a man aged 18 to 30 in good health. The sequenced sample consisted of naive CD4+ T cells sorted from blood. As to subset: CD45RA+ positively selected. CDR3 region: CASSHGTSNEQFF. In nucleotides, the CDR3 is TGTGCCAGCAGCCATGGGACTTCCAATGAGCAGTTCTTC.